This T cell receptor beta chain was sequenced in a study of T cell responses to AZD1222 COVID-19 vaccine. This CDR3 has 14 amino acids. Trimming removed 10 bases from V and 5 bases from J; junction bases left unmatched: 10. CDR1 is SEHNR and CDR2 is FQNEAQ in the germline V gene (reference sequence). Produced via immunoSEQ multiplex PCR; TCRdb's table is partial and in-frame only. The data show about 190,000 clones, under 95% seen once. This specimen consisted of peripheral blood, obtained on day 0 of AZD1222 vaccination. This chain links TRBV7-9 with TRBJ2-1, with TRBD1 matching over 8 bases. The sequence came from an adult in good health. CDR3 sequence (DNA): TGTGCCACCGTCGGGACAGGTTCCAACAATGAGCAGTTCTTC. Translation: CATVGTGSNNEQFF.